What follows are 11 T cell receptor beta chains derived from one specimen sequenced in a study of cytomegalovirus exposure and HLA in healthy donors. Amplification used 60 Vbeta primers and 13 Jbeta primers. TCRdb keeps only in-frame clones here, not all; method: immunoSEQ multiplex PCR. The sample has 210,000 or so clones, about 77% seen once. Sequencing input: PBMCs. The receptors here all came from a woman aged 30 to 39 in good health and CMV-seropositive.

The chain employs TRBV29-1 and TRBJ2-7; 9 nucleotides align to TRBD1. The CDR3 sequence is 12 residues long. The V segment lost 7 bases and the J segment 1 base; nucleotides outside the gene matches: 2. Germline V gene sequence: CDR1 SQVTM, CDR2 ANQGSEA. CDR3 sequence: CSGTGASYEQYF. CDR3 in DNA: TGCAGCGGGACAGGGGCGTCCTACGAGCAGTACTTC.

The V gene is TRBV5-4, the J gene TRBJ2-1; D is possibly TRBD2 (6 bases). Germline CDR1 is SGHNT and CDR2 is YYREEE (reference sequence). The ends were cut back, 2 bases at V and 4 bases at J, with 16 bases in the middle. CDR3 length equals 16 residues. The CDR3 reads CASSLDGTQLYNEQFF. For the CDR3, the DNA is TGTGCCAGCAGCTTAGACGGGACTCAACTTTACAATGAGCAGTTCTTC.

The chain links TRBV14 to TRBJ2-2, with D perhaps matching TRBD2 (5 bases). Germline loops: CDR1 SGHDN, CDR2 FVKESK. The CDR3 is 14 amino acids. Trimming stripped 0 bases from V and 4 bases from J, with 6 bases between. The CDR3 here is CASSQDRGTGELFF. DNA of the CDR3: TGTGCCAGCAGCCAAGATCGGGGCACCGGGGAGCTGTTTTTT.

This chain connects TRBV19 to TRBJ1-2; 10 nucleotides line up with TRBD1. Germline lookup yields CDR1 LNHDA and CDR2 SQIVND (reference sequence). The CDR3 has 15 residues. J lost 8 bases, V lost 3 bases, and 9 bases had no gene match. CDR3 residues: CASSIKGDRGRGYTF. For the CDR3, the DNA is TGTGCCAGTAGTATTAAAGGAGACAGGGGGCGCGGCTACACCTTC.

This chain joins TRBV7-2 and TRBJ2-3; D possibly corresponds to TRBD1 (5 bases). The V gene's germline CDR1 is SGHTA and CDR2 FQGNSA. The CDR3 is 13 amino acids. V was shortened by 2 bases and J by 3 bases, with 6 bases between the two germline ends. The CDR3 protein is CASSLQGTDTQYF. The DNA of the CDR3 is TGTGCCAGCAGCTTACAGGGAACAGATACGCAGTATTTT. Full variable domain (rest looked up from reference TRBV7-2 and TRBJ2-3): GAGVSQSPSNKVTEKGKDVELRCDPISGHTALYWYRQSLGQGLEFLIYFQGNSAPDKSGLPSDRFSAERTGGSVSTLTIQRTQQEDSAVYLCASSLQGTDTQYFGPGTRLTVL.

The chain carries TRBV7-2 and TRBJ2-7; the match to TRBD1 covers 9 bases. Per germline, CDR1 SGHTA and CDR2 FQGNSA. Losses at the gene ends were 5 bases for V and 5 bases for J; bases not matched to a gene: 7. CDR3 length: 14 amino acids. CDR3 region: CASSVRTGVDEQYF. In DNA, the CDR3 is TGTGCCAGCAGCGTAAGGACAGGGGTGGACGAGCAGTACTTC.

This chain joins TRBV4-3 and TRBJ2-5, with TRBD1 as a possible D gene (6 bases). CDR3 size: 18 residues. Per the germline V gene, CDR1 is LGHNA and CDR2 is YSLEER. Deletions cut 0 bases from V and 2 bases from J, with 19 bases between. The DNA for the CDR3 is TGCGCCAGCAGCCAAGAAGGCGTCGGCAGGGGAATACAAGAGACCCAGTACTTC. It translates to CASSQEGVGRGIQETQYF.

The genes are TRBV10-1 and TRBJ2-5; the match to TRBD1 covers 10 bases. CDR3 length: 16 residues. Germline loops: CDR1 WNHNN, CDR2 SYGVQD (reference sequence). With 4 bases clipped from V and 5 bases from J, the junction kept 10 bases outside the gene matches. The CDR3 here is CASSGPGQGKRETQYF. The CDR3 DNA follows: TGCGCCAGCAGTGGACCGGGACAGGGGAAACGGGAGACCCAGTACTTC.

This chain joins TRBV7-2 and TRBJ2-2; 8 bases are shared with TRBD1. Trimming at V came to 4 bases and at J to 4 bases, leaving 8 bases not matched to a gene. The CDR3 has 16 residues. Germline assignment: CDR1 SGHTA and CDR2 FQGNSA. CDR3 amino acids: CASSSPTGEATGELFF. Here the CDR3 DNA reads TGTGCCAGCAGCTCCCCGACAGGGGAGGCCACCGGGGAGCTGTTTTTT.

This chain links TRBV18 with TRBJ2-5; 7 nucleotides align to TRBD2. CDR1 KGHSH and CDR2 LQKENI come from the germline V gene. The V and J ends lost 4 bases and 4 bases, in that order; junction bases with no gene match: 9. CDR3 length: 15 residues. DNA of the CDR3: TGTGCCAGCTCACAGCCGGGACTACGTGGAGAGACCCAGTACTTC. It specifies CASSQPGLRGETQYF. The full variable domain, completed using reference TRBV18 and TRBJ2-5, is NAGVMQNPRHLVRRRGQEARLRCSPMKGHSHVYWYRQLPEEGLKFMVYLQKENIIDESGMPKERFSAEFPKEGPSILRIQQVVRGDSAAYFCASSQPGLRGETQYFGPGTRLLVL.

Turning to this clone: Other DNA variants within this sample encode the same CDR3. The V call is TRBV7-3, the J call TRBJ2-2; unclear D gene. The CDR3 sequence is 15 residues long. V was clipped by 0 bases and J by 0 bases, with 5 bases between them. Germline V lookup: CDR1 SGHTA, CDR2 FQGTGA. The CDR3 bases are TGTGCCAGCAGCTTAACGAGTGCGAACACCGGGGAGCTGTTTTTT. This sequence encodes CASSLTSANTGELFF.